One and the same sample provided the 30 T cell receptor beta chains below, sequenced in a study of cytomegalovirus exposure and HLA in healthy donors. Only in-frame clones appear in the TCRdb table, and some are missing; sequencing was by immunoSEQ multiplex PCR. The profile covers 150,000 to 200,000 clones, with roughly 91% appearing a single time and 10% taken by the ten largest. The material sequenced was PBMCs. The receptors stem from a woman under 30 in good health and CMV-seropositive.

V gene TRBV30 combines with J gene TRBJ2-7, with D possibly being TRBD1 (5 bases). Trimming left V 3 bases short and J 2 bases short, with 11 bases between. This CDR3 spans 13 amino acids. Germline V gene data show CDR1 as GTSNPN and CDR2 as SVGIG (reference sequence). The CDR3 bases are TGTGCCTGGAGCCCAGGGCCGACCTACGAGCAGTACTTC. It specifies CAWSPGPTYEQYF.

This chain connects TRBV19 to TRBJ2-1; the match to TRBD1 covers 7 bases. CDR1 is LNHDA, CDR2 SQIVND, per germline (reference sequence). The ends lost 6 bases at V and 9 bases at J; junction bases unmatched: 14. The CDR3 has 15 amino acids. CDR3 sequence (DNA): TGTGCCAGTAGATTGTTGACACAGGGGCTGGGTGAGCAGTTCTTC. This translates into CASRLLTQGLGEQFF. The variable domain in full, completed from reference TRBV19 and TRBJ2-1, reads DGGITQSPKYLFRKEGQNVTLSCEQNLNHDAMYWYRQDPGQGLRLIYYSQIVNDFQKGDIAEGYSVSREKKESFPLTVTSAQKNPTAFYLCASRLLTQGLGEQFFGPGTRLTVL.

V is TRBV6-1 and J is TRBJ1-2; possible D gene TRBD1, 5 bases. The CDR3 has 12 residues. Trimming removed 4 bases at V and 5 bases at J, with 8 bases between. Germline V CDR1 and CDR2: MNHNS, SASEGT. The CDR3 DNA sequence: TGTGCCAGCAGTGGGGGGGGGTATGGCTACACCTTC. Protein product: CASSGGGYGYTF.

The V and J genes are TRBV5-4 and TRBJ2-5, with a weak D call TRBD1 (5 bases). This CDR3 contains 14 residues. Trimming took 1 base from V and 1 from J, leaving 8 bases between them. CDR1 and CDR2 from the germline V gene are SGHNT and YYREEE (reference sequence). In DNA, the CDR3 is TGTGCCAGCAGCTTGAGGCAGGGCCAAGAGACCCAGTACTTC. Encoded protein: CASSLRQGQETQYF.

This chain uses TRBV27 with TRBJ2-7, with D tentatively TRBD2 (5 bases). The CDR3 covers 19 residues. Germline values: CDR1 MNHEY, CDR2 SMNVEV (reference sequence). V lost 2 bases, J lost 0 bases, and 23 bases lay in between. The CDR3 reads CASSLRPFLATQYSYEQYF. In DNA form, the CDR3 reads TGTGCCAGCAGTTTACGACCATTTCTAGCCACGCAATACTCCTACGAGCAGTACTTC.

The V and J genes are TRBV27 and TRBJ1-1; tentative D call: TRBD1 (6 bases). This CDR3 is built from 12 residues. The V gene's germline CDR1 is MNHEY and CDR2 SMNVEV (reference sequence). V lost 8 bases to trimming and J lost 4 bases, with 11 bases between them. CDR3 coding DNA: TGTGCCAGCTCCAGGGGAACCACTGAAGCTTTCTTT. This sequence encodes CASSRGTTEAFF.

The rearrangement uses TRBV6-5 and TRBJ1-2, with 7 bases fitting TRBD1. V trimming: 5 bases; J trimming: 7 bases; junction bases outside the gene matches: 4. The length of the CDR3 is 12 residues. Germline CDR1 and CDR2: MNHEY and SVGAGI. DNA of the CDR3: TGTGCCAGCAGTCGGGACAGCATTGGCTACACCTTC. It codes for CASSRDSIGYTF.

V usage is TRBV6-5 and J usage is TRBJ1-5; D unclear. The germline V and J ends were trimmed by 0 bases and 9 bases, with 12 bases remaining between them. CDR1 and CDR2 from the germline V gene are MNHEY and SVGAGI. This CDR3 comprises 14 residues. The CDR3 sequence: CASSYSRAPGPQHF. CDR3 nucleotide sequence: TGTGCCAGCAGTTACTCGAGGGCCCCCGGGCCCCAGCATTTT.

The chain joins TRBV4-1 to TRBJ2-7, with 10 bases fitting TRBD2. This CDR3 region has 15 residues. V shed 4 bases and J 7 bases; nucleotides not matched to a gene: 10. Germline CDR1 and CDR2: MGHRA and YSYEKL. The CDR3 protein is CASSLQGTSVIEQYF. Written as DNA, the CDR3 is TGCGCCAGCAGCCTCCAAGGGACTAGCGTAATTGAGCAGTACTTC.

J is TRBJ1-5 and V is TRBV7-8, with a tentative D call TRBD1 (6 bases). Germline CDR1 SGHVS, CDR2 FQNEAQ. The CDR3 sequence is 17 residues long. V was cut by 2 bases and J by 0 bases, with 14 bases left in between. CDR3 DNA: TGTGCCAGCAGCTTAAATGGACAGTCTTATAGCAATCAGCCCCAGCATTTT. This gives the protein CASSLNGQSYSNQPQHF.

The chain is built from TRBV4-2 and TRBJ2-2, with D perhaps matching TRBD2 (5 bases). The CDR3 runs to 16 residues. Germline V gives CDR1 LGHNA, CDR2 YNFKEQ. Deletions cut 1 base from V and 3 bases from J, with 12 bases between. This chain's CDR3 is CASSQALLADTGELFF. The CDR3 nucleotides are TGTGCCAGCAGCCAAGCGCTTCTAGCAGACACCGGGGAGCTGTTTTTT.

In this sample, this clone turned up once. The chain carries TRBV5-8 and TRBJ2-7; D remains unclear. V lost 0 bases, J lost 0 bases, and 7 bases lay in between. The CDR3 loop spans 14 amino acids. From germline, CDR1 is SGHTS and CDR2 YDEGEE. CDR3 residues: CASSLEQNSYEQYF. The DNA for the CDR3 is TGTGCCAGCAGCTTGGAACAGAACTCCTACGAGCAGTACTTC.

This rearrangement joins TRBV6-1 to TRBJ2-7; 9 bases match TRBD2. Germline V gene lookup returns CDR1 MNHNS and CDR2 SASEGT. The CDR3 has 14 residues. Trimming cost V 3 bases and J 6 bases; bases outside gene matches: 6. The CDR3 loop reads CASSDAGGPPEQYF. The CDR3 bases are TGTGCCAGCAGTGATGCGGGAGGGCCCCCCGAGCAGTACTTC.

The gene calls are TRBV7-9 and TRBJ2-2; D is uncertain. This CDR3 has 13 amino acids. Germline-derived CDR1 and CDR2 are SEHNR and FQNEAQ (reference sequence). V was shortened by 5 bases and J by 4 bases, with 8 bases between the two germline ends. CDR3 DNA: TGTGCCAGCAGCCCGGTTGGCACCGGGGAGCTGTTTTTT. Translating it yields CASSPVGTGELFF.

This clone was seen once. The chain recombines TRBV4-2 with TRBJ1-5; D is ambiguous. Per the germline V gene, CDR1 is LGHNA and CDR2 is YNFKEQ. The V gene lost 4 bases and the J gene lost 0 bases, with 7 bases spanning the gap. The CDR3 consists of 14 residues. CDR3 protein: CASSPFNSNQPQHF. CDR3 DNA sequence: TGTGCCAGCAGCCCCTTTAATAGCAATCAGCCCCAGCATTTT.

The V call is TRBV12-5, the J call TRBJ2-7, with 10 bases that match TRBD2. The CDR3 loop spans 15 amino acids. Germline V gene lookup returns CDR1 LGHNT and CDR2 FRNRAP. V was clipped by 4 bases and J by 0 bases; unmatched bases: 3. DNA of the CDR3: TGTGCTAGTGGTTCCCGGACTAGCGGCTCCTACGAGCAGTACTTC. Its protein is CASGSRTSGSYEQYF. The whole variable domain, remainder taken from reference TRBV12-5 and TRBJ2-7, is DARVTQTPRHKVTEMGQEVTMRCQPILGHNTVFWYRQTMMQGLELLAYFRNRAPLDDSGMPKDRFSAEMPDATLATLKIQPSEPRDSAVYFCASGSRTSGSYEQYFGPGTRLTVT.

This clone appeared once. The chain's CDR3 is CASSARGDTQYF. CDR3 DNA: TGTGCCAGCAGCGCCCGCGGAGATACGCAGTATTTT. This chain uses TRBV9 with TRBJ2-3; the D is unclear. Germline CDR1 and CDR2: SGDLS and YYNGEE. V shed 3 bases and J shed 5 bases, with 7 bases lying between them. The CDR3 covers 12 residues.

The chain uses TRBV11-3 and TRBJ2-7, with TRBD2 identical over 11 bases. This CDR3 comprises 15 residues. In germline, CDR1 is SGHNT, CDR2 YENEEA. J was trimmed by 6 bases and V by 5 bases; bases with no gene match: 9. CDR3 in DNA: TGTGCCAGCAGCCCCTGGGGTAGCGGGAGGGTCGAGCAGTACTTC. Translating gives CASSPWGSGRVEQYF.

CDR3 coding DNA: TGTGCCAGCAGCAAACGGACCGGGACTGGTAACACCGGGGAGCTGTTTTTT. Its translation is CASSKRTGTGNTGELFF. The chain has TRBV7-9 and TRBJ2-2; tentatively, D is TRBD2 (6 bases). V was cut by 5 bases and J by 2 bases, with 18 bases left in between. The germline CDR1 and CDR2 sequences are SEHNR and FQNEAQ (reference sequence). The CDR3 contains 17 residues.

The chain joins TRBV5-1 to TRBJ1-1, with D perhaps matching TRBD1 (5 bases). V shed 0 bases and J shed 0 bases, with 12 bases lying between them. Germline CDR1 SGHRS, CDR2 YFSETQ. This CDR3 has 16 residues. In nucleotides, the CDR3 is TGCGCCAGCAGCTTGGGCTTGACAGTCTTGAACACTGAAGCTTTCTTT. Its translation: CASSLGLTVLNTEAFF.

The chain has TRBV5-1 and TRBJ2-5; maybe TRBD2 (6 bases). The CDR3 has 15 amino acids. Per germline, CDR1 SGHRS and CDR2 YFSETQ. V dropped 0 bases and J dropped 3 bases, with 12 bases sitting between them. The CDR3 DNA sequence: TGCGCCAGCAGCTTGGAATACTCGGGGGAAGAGACCCAGTACTTC. Translating gives CASSLEYSGEETQYF.

The chain employs TRBV2 and TRBJ2-3; TRBD2 matches at 10 bases. The length of the CDR3 is 19 residues. Germline assignment: CDR1 SNHLY and CDR2 FYNNEI. V gave up 8 bases and J gave up 5 bases; unmatched junction bases: 22. The CDR3: CASWAGTGRSSGSRDTQYF. The CDR3 nucleotides read TGTGCCAGCTGGGCCGGGACTGGGAGGTCTAGCGGGAGTAGAGATACGCAGTATTTT.

This clone was seen once. The chain employs TRBV7-2 and TRBJ1-2; 10 nucleotides agree with TRBD1. V shed 2 bases, J shed 2 bases, and the junction held 2 bases outside the gene matches. Per the germline V gene, CDR1 is SGHTA and CDR2 is FQGNSA. The CDR3 totals 15 residues. The CDR3: CASSLKTGGNYGYTF. As DNA, the CDR3 is TGTGCCAGCAGCTTAAAGACAGGGGGCAACTATGGCTACACCTTC.

This sequence joins TRBV13 and TRBJ2-1; D remains ambiguous. Germline V gene data show CDR1 as PRHDT and CDR2 as FYEKMQ (reference sequence). The CDR3 covers 17 residues. Deletions cut 9 bases from V and 5 bases from J, with 26 bases between. The CDR3 spells CASINSLEHPNNNEQFF. CDR3 bases: TGTGCCAGTATCAATTCCCTAGAACATCCAAATAACAATGAGCAGTTCTTC.

This clone came up a few times. This sequence joins TRBV11-3 and TRBJ2-2, with D uncertain. In germline, CDR1 is SGHNT, CDR2 YENEEA. The CDR3 has 13 residues. Trimming pared 0 bases from V and 6 bases from J, leaving 5 bases between. CDR3 loop: CASSLESAGELFF. CDR3 sequence (DNA): TGTGCCAGCAGCTTAGAGTCGGCCGGGGAGCTGTTTTTT.

The rearrangement joins TRBV18 to TRBJ1-2; D uncertain. The germline gives CDR1 KGHSH, CDR2 LQKENI. CDR3 length: 14 amino acids. V was shortened by 6 bases and J by 3 bases, with 14 bases between the two germline ends. Written as DNA, the CDR3 is TGTGCCAGCTCCACCGGCGGGGTGTACTATGGCTACACCTTC. It is translated as CASSTGGVYYGYTF.

This rearrangement joins TRBV14 to TRBJ2-7, with a tentative D call TRBD2 (5 bases). Trimming removed 4 bases from V and 2 bases from J, with 15 bases in between. This CDR3 region has 15 residues. Germline assignment: CDR1 SGHDN and CDR2 FVKESK. This CDR3 is CASSPPGVTPYEQYF. The DNA for the CDR3 is TGTGCCAGCAGCCCCCCCGGGGTGACACCCTACGAGCAGTACTTC.

This sequence joins TRBV5-4 and TRBJ2-7; no reliable D call. Germline V lookup: CDR1 SGHNT, CDR2 YYREEE (reference sequence). Trimming stripped 5 bases from V and 1 base from J, with 10 bases between. This CDR3 contains 13 residues. CDR3 residues: CASSPSSSYEQYF. The DNA of the CDR3 is TGTGCCAGCAGTCCCTCTTCTTCCTACGAGCAGTACTTC. The complete variable domain, with remaining parts taken from reference TRBV5-4 and TRBJ2-7, reads ETGVTQSPTHLIKTRGQQVTLRCSSQSGHNTVSWYQQALGQGPQFIFQYYREEENGRGNFPPRFSGLQFPNYSSELNVNALELDDSALYLCASSPSSSYEQYFGPGTRLTVT.

The rearrangement joins TRBV5-5 to TRBJ2-5; D gene unclear. The CDR3 is 14 amino acids. V lost 3 bases to trimming and J lost 2 bases, with 11 bases between them. Per the germline V gene, CDR1 is SGHKS and CDR2 is YYEKEE (reference sequence). The CDR3 is CASSWQVVQETQYF. In nucleotides, the CDR3 is TGTGCCAGCAGCTGGCAGGTTGTTCAAGAGACCCAGTACTTC.

The V call is TRBV6-5, the J call TRBJ1-1; the D gene is possibly TRBD1 (6 bases). V dropped 6 bases and J dropped 6 bases, with 17 bases sitting between them. The germline CDR1 and CDR2 sequences are MNHEY and SVGAGI. The CDR3 contains 14 residues. The CDR3 sequence: CASRRTGSDAEAFF. DNA of the CDR3: TGTGCCAGCAGGAGAACAGGGTCAGACGCTGAAGCTTTCTTT.